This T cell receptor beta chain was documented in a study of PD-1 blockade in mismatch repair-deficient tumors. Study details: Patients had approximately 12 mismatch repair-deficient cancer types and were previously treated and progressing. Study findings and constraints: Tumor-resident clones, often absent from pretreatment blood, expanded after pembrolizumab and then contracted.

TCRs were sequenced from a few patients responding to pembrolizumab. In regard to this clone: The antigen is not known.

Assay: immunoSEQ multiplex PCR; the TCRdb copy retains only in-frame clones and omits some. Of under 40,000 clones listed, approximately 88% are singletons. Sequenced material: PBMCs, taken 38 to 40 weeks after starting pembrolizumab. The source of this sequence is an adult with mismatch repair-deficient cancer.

CDR3 coding DNA: TGTGCCAGCAGTGAAGGTGGCGGAGTTGGCTACACCTTC. Amino acid sequence: CASSEGGGVGYTF. The gene calls are TRBV25-1 and TRBJ1-2; D unresolved. Germline values: CDR1 MGHDK, CDR2 SYGVNS. V lost 2 bases and J lost 7, with 11 bases in between. The CDR3 length is 13 residues.